Below are 24 T cell receptor beta chains sequenced from a single sample in a study of tissue T cells after allogeneic stem cell transplantation. Measured with immunoSEQ multiplex PCR; TCRdb has only the in-frame clones, and not every one. Of around 5,900 clones in the sample, under 60% were seen once. As for time point: mouse harvest day 7 after allogeneic transplant. The graft held 10^6 splenic CD5+ T cells and 10^7 T-cell-depleted bone marrow cells. The sample consisted of gut tissue. These TCRs come from a female BALB/c mouse given C57BL/6 T cells with graft-versus-host disease after an allogeneic hematopoietic cell transplant.

About this clone: Germline and genes: mouse. From the germline J gene comes the end of the CDR3, since the read stops 1 residue before it. This chain uses TRBV26 with TRBJ1-1; D might be TRBD1 (6 bases). Germline V gene lookup returns CDR1 KGHPV and CDR2 FQNQEV (reference sequence). V was cut by 2 bases and J by 1 base, with 8 bases left in between. This CDR3 has 14 residues. The sequenced CDR3 bases are TGTGCCAGCAGTCTGCAGGGGAGAAACACAGAAGTCTTC. This codes for CASSLQGRNTEVF. In full, the CDR3 reads CASSLQGRNTEVFF.

Points on this clone: Gene and germline names: mouse. The read comes to an end 1 residue before the CDR3 does, leaving the germline J gene to fill in the end. The chain employs TRBV2 and TRBJ2-1; tentatively, D is TRBD2 (5 bases). V was shortened by 0 bases and J by 1 base, with 7 bases between the two germline ends. CDR1 and CDR2 from the germline V gene are LGHNA and YSYQKL. The CDR3 has 15 amino acids. The CDR3 reads CASSQDGVNYAEQFF. The covered CDR3 bases are TGTGCCAGCAGCCAAGATGGGGTGAACTATGCTGAGCAGTTC.

This clone was recorded a few times. Gene names denote mouse genes. Sequencing ends 1 residue short of the CDR3 end; the germline J gene provides the rest. This chain uses TRBV24 with TRBJ1-1; 10 bases line up with TRBD1. The germline CDR1 and CDR2 sequences are KGHTA and FRNEEI. This CDR3 has 13 amino acids. V lost 11 bases and J lost 3; bases outside the gene matches: 6. The CDR3 bases that were read are TGTGCCGTCCGGGACAGGGGAGACACAGAAGTCTTC. Translation: CAVRDRGDTEVF. The entire CDR3 is CAVRDRGDTEVFF.

This clone was seen only a few times. The gene symbols are mouse symbols. The read falls 1 residue short of the CDR3 end, and the missing part is taken from the germline J gene. This sequence joins TRBV14 and TRBJ1-4, with a possible D match to TRBD1 (5 bases). This CDR3 spans 14 amino acids. CDR1 is SGHDT and CDR2 is FRDEAV in the germline V gene. V was pared by 1 base and J by 3 bases, with 7 bases between. Partial CDR3 DNA: TGTGCCAGCAGTTTCGAGGGGCCCAACGAAAGATTATTT. Translation: CASSFEGPNERLF. The whole CDR3 sequence is CASSFEGPNERLFF.

About this clone: Gene labels here are mouse ones. The sequenced fragment ends 1 residue before the CDR3 boundary, so the rest is inferred from the germline J gene. This sequence joins TRBV26 and TRBJ1-3; no definite D call. The germline gives CDR1 KGHPV, CDR2 FQNQEV (reference sequence). The CDR3 loop spans 14 amino acids. Trimming left V 4 bases short and J 0 bases short, with 7 bases between. This chain's CDR3 is CASSPSNSGNTLYF. Partial CDR3 DNA: TGTGCCAGCAGTCCCTCAAATTCTGGAAATACGCTCTAT.

This clone was found a few times. Genes here carry mouse names. The read terminates 1 residue ahead of where the CDR3 ends, so the germline J gene completes it. The chain employs TRBV3 and TRBJ1-3; D is perhaps TRBD1 (6 bases). Germline V gene sequence: CDR1 SNHLY, CDR2 FYNGKV (reference sequence). This CDR3 is 17 amino acids long. V was trimmed by 1 base and J by 0 bases, leaving 13 bases between them. The CDR3 bases that were read are TGTGCCAGCAGCTTAGTGGGGGGCAGTAATTCTGGAAATACGCTCTAT. This translates into CASSLVGGSNSGNTLY. The full CDR3 is CASSLVGGSNSGNTLYF.

This clone was found a few times. Gene names denote mouse genes. From the germline J gene comes the end of the CDR3, since the read stops 1 residue before it. The chain employs TRBV23 and TRBJ2-4; the table's D call of TRBD1 was not tested on the DNA. Germline lookup yields CDR1 KGHTA and CDR2 FQNQQP. The CDR3 has 14 amino acids. The DNA read from the CDR3 is TGCTCCAGCAGTCAAGGCAGGGGTCAAAACACCTTGTAC. Amino acid sequence: CSSSQGRGQNTLY. From start to end, the CDR3 is CSSSQGRGQNTLYF.

Concerning this clone itself: Gene and germline names: mouse. From the germline J gene comes the end of the CDR3, since the read stops 1 residue before it. The chain employs TRBV26 and TRBJ2-7; 7 bases align to TRBD1. The V gene end was trimmed by 4 bases and the J gene end by 4 bases; junction bases not matched to a gene: 4. The CDR3 length is 13 residues. Germline V lookup: CDR1 KGHPV, CDR2 FQNQEV (reference sequence). The CDR3 region is CASSRGQVYEQYF. CDR3 DNA (partial): TGTGCCAGCAGTCGCGGACAGGTTTATGAACAGTAC. The full variable domain, in which reference TRBV26 and TRBJ2-7 provide the parts outside the CDR3, is NSKVIQTPRYLVKGQGQKAKMRCIPEKGHPVVFWYQQNKNNEFKFLINFQNQEVLQQIDMTEKRFSAECPSNSPCSLEIQSSEAGDSALYLCASSRGQVYEQYFGPGTRLTVL.

In regard to this clone: Mouse germline and gene names are used. The DNA ends 1 residue before the CDR3 does, and the rest of the CDR3 is filled in from the germline J gene. The chain is built from TRBV12-2 and TRBJ1-3, with 7 positions matching TRBD1. Trimming cost V 0 bases and J 4 bases; bases outside gene matches: 2. The CDR3 extends over 14 amino acids. Germline V gene data show CDR1 as SGHLS and CDR2 as HYDKME. The chain's CDR3 is CASSLVQGGNTLYF. CDR3 bases read: TGTGCCAGCTCTCTCGTACAGGGGGGAAATACGCTCTAT.

Notes on this clone: The genes are named according to mouse. The DNA ends 1 residue before the CDR3 does, and the rest of the CDR3 is filled in from the germline J gene. The J gene is TRBJ2-4, the V gene TRBV23; the table gives TRBD1 as D, unverified against the DNA. CDR3 length equals 14 residues. CDR1 and CDR2 (germline): KGHTA, FQNQQP. CDR3 protein: CSSSPAGSQNTLYF. The sequenced CDR3 bases are TGCTCCAGCAGTCCCGCAGGGAGTCAAAACACCTTGTAC.

With respect to this clone: Germline and genes: mouse. The read terminates 1 residue ahead of where the CDR3 ends, so the germline J gene completes it. The chain is built from TRBV4 and TRBJ1-3; D remains ambiguous. Germline V gene sequence: CDR1 LGHDT, CDR2 YNNKQL (reference sequence). Trimming shortened V by 3 bases and J by 4 bases, and 4 bases separated the two germline ends. The CDR3 spans 12 residues. CDR3 in amino acids: CASSYRGNTLYF. CDR3 DNA, as far as it was read: TGTGCCAGCAGCTACCGGGGAAATACGCTCTAT.

Comment on this clone: Gene names follow the mouse nomenclature. The CDR3 end falls 1 residue outside the read, so it is completed with the germline J gene. The gene calls are TRBV26 and TRBJ1-3; the D gene is possibly TRBD1 (5 bases). V was trimmed by 3 bases and J by 0 bases, leaving 6 bases between them. The CDR3 loop spans 14 amino acids. Looked up from germline, CDR1 is KGHPV and CDR2 is FQNQEV (reference sequence). This CDR3 reads CASSLGVSGNTLYF. Incomplete CDR3 DNA: TGTGCCAGCAGTCTAGGGGTTTCTGGAAATACGCTCTAT.

As for this clone: These gene names are mouse names. The DNA ends 1 residue before the CDR3 does, and the rest of the CDR3 is filled in from the germline J gene. The chain carries TRBV26 and TRBJ2-3, with D possibly TRBD1 on 5 matching bases. The length of the CDR3 is 14 residues. Germline assignment: CDR1 KGHPV and CDR2 FQNQEV (reference sequence). V gave up 4 bases and J gave up 0 bases, with 8 bases separating them. The DNA read from the CDR3 is TGTGCCAGCAGTCGACAGCCTAGTGCAGAAACGCTGTAT. It specifies CASSRQPSAETLY. The CDR3 as a whole reads CASSRQPSAETLYF.

With regard to this clone: Mouse germline and gene names are used. The read falls 1 residue short of the CDR3 end, and the missing part is taken from the germline J gene. The chain combines TRBV5 with TRBJ2-2; 12 bases agree with TRBD2. The V gene's germline CDR1 is LGHNA and CDR2 YNLKQL (reference sequence). This CDR3 is 17 amino acids long. V lost 4 bases and J lost 0; bases outside the gene matches: 3. Incomplete CDR3 DNA: TGTGCCAGCAGCCCAAGGACTGGGGGGGCAAACACCGGGCAGCTCTAC. Protein: CASSPRTGGANTGQLY. The full CDR3 protein reads CASSPRTGGANTGQLYF.

The count of this clone is one. The gene names here belong to mouse. The read halts 1 residue ahead of the CDR3 end, with the missing end drawn from the germline J gene. V usage is TRBV1 and J usage is TRBJ2-5; 10 bases map to TRBD2. Trimming took 2 bases from V and 5 from J; bases not matched to a gene: 4. CDR3 length: 15 amino acids. CDR1 is NSQYPW and CDR2 is LRSPGD in the germline V gene (reference sequence). The CDR3 spells CTCSARLGGGDTQYF. Incomplete CDR3 DNA: TGCACCTGCAGTGCAAGACTGGGGGGAGGAGACACCCAGTAC.

Note on this clone: The gene names here belong to mouse. CDR3 region: CASSLSRATDYTF. CDR3 bases read: TGTGCCAGCAGTCTGTCCCGGGCAACCGACTACACC. This rearrangement joins TRBV26 to TRBJ1-2; D gene ambiguous. The CDR3 end falls 1 residue outside the read, so it is completed with the germline J gene. Germline V gives CDR1 KGHPV, CDR2 FQNQEV (reference sequence). The V gene lost 0 bases and the J gene lost 6 bases, with 8 bases spanning the gap. This CDR3 has 13 residues.

As to this clone: Gene names follow the mouse nomenclature. Read coverage stops 1 residue before the CDR3 terminus; the germline J gene supplies the remainder. V and J are TRBV2 and TRBJ2-4; 8 bases are a match to TRBD2. The V gene end was trimmed by 3 bases and the J gene end by 3 bases; junction bases not matched to a gene: 5. The CDR3 has 15 amino acids. Germline CDR1 and CDR2: LGHNA and YSYQKL. CDR3 loop: CASSQAGGWQNTLYF. Partial CDR3 DNA: TGTGCCAGCAGCCAGGCTGGGGGGTGGCAAAACACCTTGTAC. The variable domain in full, with the rest retrieved from reference TRBV2 and TRBJ2-4, is DPKIIQKPKYLVAVTGSEKILICEQYLGHNAMYWYRQSAKKPLEFMFSYSYQKLMDNQTASSRFQPQSSKKNHLDLQITALKPDDSATYFCASSQAGGWQNTLYFGAGTRLSVL.

Concerning this clone: Gene names are mouse gene names. Sequencing ends 1 residue short of the CDR3 end; the germline J gene provides the rest. The gene calls are TRBV12-1 and TRBJ1-2; D not certain. The CDR3 runs 15 residues. CDR1 SGHSN and CDR2 HYEKVE come from the germline V gene. Trimming pared 0 bases from V and 0 bases from J, leaving 10 bases between. The CDR3 sequence: CASSLDDIANSDYTF. The sequenced part of the CDR3 DNA is TGTGCCAGCTCTCTCGACGACATCGCAAACTCCGACTACACC.

In the case of this clone: Each gene name is a mouse one. From the germline J gene comes the end of the CDR3, since the read stops 1 residue before it. The rearrangement links TRBV19 to TRBJ2-7; D gene ambiguous. The CDR3 is made up of 13 amino acids. Germline lookup yields CDR1 FNHDT and CDR2 SITEND (reference sequence). Trimming removed 1 base at V and 0 bases at J, with 5 bases between. CDR3 sequence: CASSIRSSYEQYF. CDR3 DNA (partial): TGTGCCAGCAGTATAAGGAGCTCCTATGAACAGTAC.

As regards this clone: Here the gene names and germline are mouse. The missing CDR3 end, 1 residue past where the read stops, is filled in from the germline J gene. This sequence joins TRBV26 and TRBJ1-1; D remains ambiguous. CDR1 and CDR2 (germline): KGHPV, FQNQEV (reference sequence). This CDR3 is built from 11 residues. Trimming removed 6 bases at V and 5 bases at J, with 7 bases between. CDR3 DNA (partial): TGTGCCAGCAGCCGGACGACAGAAGTCTTC. This sequence encodes CASSRTTEVF. The whole CDR3 sequence reads CASSRTTEVFF. The complete variable domain, with remaining parts taken from reference TRBV26 and TRBJ1-1, reads NSKVIQTPRYLVKGQGQKAKMRCIPEKGHPVVFWYQQNKNNEFKFLINFQNQEVLQQIDMTEKRFSAECPSNSPCSLEIQSSEAGDSALYLCASSRTTEVFFGKGTRLTVV.

Comments on this clone: Germline and genes here are mouse. The CDR3 loop reads CASSHPGLGSSAETLYF. CDR3 DNA (partial): TGTGCCAGCAGCCATCCGGGACTGGGGTCTAGTGCAGAAACGCTGTAT. This chain joins TRBV2 and TRBJ2-3, with 10 bases matching TRBD2. The CDR3 end falls 1 residue outside the read, so it is completed with the germline J gene. The CDR3 contains 17 residues. The V and J ends lost 3 bases and 0 bases, in that order; junction bases with no gene match: 6. Germline loops: CDR1 LGHNA, CDR2 YSYQKL.

This clone was recorded a few times. Gene names and germline refer to mouse. The read falls 1 residue short of the CDR3 end, and the missing part is taken from the germline J gene. The rearrangement uses TRBV26 and TRBJ1-2, with no clear D. V gave up 4 bases and J gave up 1 base, with 7 bases separating them. The CDR3 is made up of 13 amino acids. Germline CDR1 KGHPV, CDR2 FQNQEV (reference sequence). The CDR3 DNA, read in part, is TGTGCCAGCAGTCGGGCAGGAAACTCCGACTACACC. Residues: CASSRAGNSDYT. The entire CDR3 protein reads CASSRAGNSDYTF.

Turning to this clone: Gene names are mouse gene names. Read sequence stops 1 residue before the CDR3 end, and the germline J gene provides the missing end. V gene TRBV26 combines with J gene TRBJ2-4; perhaps TRBD1 as D (5 bases). The CDR3 has 14 residues. Trimming shortened V by 2 bases and J by 3 bases, and 9 bases separated the two germline ends. In germline, CDR1 is KGHPV, CDR2 FQNQEV (reference sequence). Partial CDR3 DNA: TGTGCCAGCAGTCTGAGGGGAGGGCAAAACACCTTGTAC. It translates to CASSLRGGQNTLY. The CDR3, in full, reads CASSLRGGQNTLYF.

This clone was counted between two and nine times. The listed genes are named as in mouse. The read ends 1 residue before the CDR3 terminus; that terminus is restored from the germline J gene. The chain employs TRBV26 and TRBJ2-3; D is unclear. Germline V gene lookup returns CDR1 KGHPV and CDR2 FQNQEV (reference sequence). The CDR3 length is 13 residues. Between the trimmed V and J ends, which lost 0 bases and 1 base, there was a span of 2 bases. CDR3 residues: CASSLSGAETLYF. CDR3 bases read: TGTGCCAGCAGTCTGTCTGGTGCAGAAACGCTGTAT.